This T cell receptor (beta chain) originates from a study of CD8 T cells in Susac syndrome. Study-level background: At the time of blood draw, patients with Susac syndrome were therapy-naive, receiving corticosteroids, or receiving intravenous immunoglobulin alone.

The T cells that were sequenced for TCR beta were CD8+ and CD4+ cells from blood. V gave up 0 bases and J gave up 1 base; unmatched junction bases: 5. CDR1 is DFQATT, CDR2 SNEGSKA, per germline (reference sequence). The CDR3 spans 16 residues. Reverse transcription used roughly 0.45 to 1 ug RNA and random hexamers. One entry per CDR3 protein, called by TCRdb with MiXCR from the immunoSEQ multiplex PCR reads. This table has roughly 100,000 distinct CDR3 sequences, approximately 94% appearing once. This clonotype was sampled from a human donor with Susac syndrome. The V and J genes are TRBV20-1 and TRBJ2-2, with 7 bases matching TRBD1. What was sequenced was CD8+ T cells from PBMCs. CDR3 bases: TGCAGTGCTAGAGACAGACAGGGTGGGAACACCGGGGAGCTGTTTTTT. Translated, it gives CSARDRQGGNTGELFF.